Listed here is a single T cell receptor beta chain. Source study methods: From reference gene primer amplification, estimates of nucleated cell counts were derived. Produced via immunoSEQ multiplex PCR; TCRdb's table is partial and in-frame only. The V and J calls and clone size come from that table; D and trimming were worked out from the DNA. The sample contains around 300,000 clones, around 90% of which appear only once. Seattle patients were enrolled while actively infected and followed longitudinally. These data originate in a study of blood T cell repertoires in COVID-19. The wider study: COVID-19 samples from acute and convalescent phases originated in the United States, Italy and Spain. The analysed material was cDNA or gDNA that came from T cells, B-cell-depleted T cells, or PBMCs.

The junction had 7 bases not matched to a gene; V was cut back by 4 bases and J by 3 bases. The CDR3 is 16 amino acids. Per the germline V gene, CDR1 is SGHTA and CDR2 is FQGNSA. This receptor was obtained from a woman aged 25-40 years with COVID-19, enrolled during active disease. The sequenced sample was peripheral blood. The chain uses TRBV7-2 and TRBJ2-2, with TRBD1 matching 8 bases. The CDR3 DNA follows: TGTGCCAGCAGCTCCACTACAGGGGGAGACACCGGGGAGCTGTTTTTT. Its translation is CASSSTTGGDTGELFF.